This TCR beta chain derives from a study of blood T cells in healthy people across ages. The study, taken as a whole, reports: Expanded clonotype changes were possibly confounded by unknown donor CMV status. Higher naive T cell percentage went strongly together with higher TCR beta diversity. Diversity of TCR beta per million T cells declined in a roughly linear way with age.

Combining a sample-barcoded 5' primer with a J-beta primer mix, a second PCR ran for roughly 6 to 12 cycles. MiXCR was run by TCRdb on the 5' RACE reads, yielding one entry per CDR3 protein. This sample has about 1.8 million distinct CDR3 sequences, with approximately 50% found just once. V gave up 0 bases and J gave up 7 bases; unmatched junction bases: 10. The CDR3 spans 15 residues. CDR1 DFQATT and CDR2 SNEGSKA come from the germline V gene (reference sequence). With regard to this clonotype: Its antigen is unknown.

The source material was blood. The receptor comes from a woman in her 40s in good health. This chain links TRBV20-1 with TRBJ2-5, with TRBD2 matching 8 bases. CDR3 sequence: CSARDSTGTRGTQYF. The CDR3 nucleotides read TGCAGTGCTAGAGACAGTACCGGGACTAGGGGGACCCAGTACTTC.